Sequencing of this TCR beta chain was carried out in a study of blood T cells in healthy people across ages. CDR1 MDHEN and CDR2 SYDVKM come from the germline V gene. J lost 3 bases, V lost 5 bases, and 6 bases had no gene match. This CDR3 has 15 residues. Together with a sample-barcoded 5' primer, a J-beta primer mix was included in a second PCR lasting about 6 to 12 cycles. TCRdb passed the 5' RACE reads through MiXCR, listing each CDR3 protein once. The sample lists roughly 930,000 distinct CDR3 sequences, approximately 49% occurring once. The V and J genes are TRBV28 and TRBJ2-5, with 10 nucleotides matching TRBD1. This TCR was recovered from a man aged 25-40 years in good health. The sequencing sample was made of blood. In DNA, the CDR3 is TGTGCCAGCAGTCCTCGGGGGACAGGGGAAGAGACCCAGTACTTC. Translation: CASSPRGTGEETQYF.